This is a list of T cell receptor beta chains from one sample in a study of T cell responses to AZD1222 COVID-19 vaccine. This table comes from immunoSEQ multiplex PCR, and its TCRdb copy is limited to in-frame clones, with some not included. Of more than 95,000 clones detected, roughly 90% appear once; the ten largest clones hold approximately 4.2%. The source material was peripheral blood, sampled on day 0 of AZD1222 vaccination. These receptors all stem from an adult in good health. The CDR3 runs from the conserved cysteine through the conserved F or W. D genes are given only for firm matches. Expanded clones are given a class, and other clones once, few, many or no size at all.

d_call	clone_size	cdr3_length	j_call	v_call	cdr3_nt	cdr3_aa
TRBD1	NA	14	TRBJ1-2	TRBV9	TGTGCCAGCAGCGCCCTCCGACAGGGAGGTGGCTACACCTTC	CASSALRQGGGYTF
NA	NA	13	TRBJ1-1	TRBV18	TGTGCCAGCTCACCACAGAGGAACACTGAAGCTTTCTTT	CASSPQRNTEAFF
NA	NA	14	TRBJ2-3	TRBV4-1	TGCGCCAGCAGCCAATTATCTGGCACAGATACGCAGTATTTT	CASSQLSGTDTQYF
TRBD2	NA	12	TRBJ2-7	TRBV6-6	TGTGCCATCAAAGGACTAGCCTACGAGCAGTACTTC	CAIKGLAYEQYF
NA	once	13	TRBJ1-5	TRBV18	TGTGCCAGCTCACCAGGTAGGGATCAGCCCCAGCATTTT	CASSPGRDQPQHF
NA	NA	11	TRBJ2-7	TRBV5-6	TGTGCCAGCAGCTTCGGACGCGAGCAGTACTTC	CASSFGREQYF
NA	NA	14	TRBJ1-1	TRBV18	TGTGCCAGCTCACCACGGCAGCCAAGCACTGAAGCTTTCTTT	CASSPRQPSTEAFF
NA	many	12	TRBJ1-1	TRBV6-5	TGTGCCAGCAGAACACCGAACACTGAAGCTTTCTTT	CASRTPNTEAFF
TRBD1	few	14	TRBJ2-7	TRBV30	TGTGCCTGCAAAGGGACAGGGAGCTCCTACGAGCAGTACTTC	CACKGTGSSYEQYF
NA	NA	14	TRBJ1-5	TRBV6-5	TGTGCCAGCAGTACCGGGACGGAGAATCAGCCCCAGCATTTT	CASSTGTENQPQHF
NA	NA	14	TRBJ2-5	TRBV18	TGTGCCAGCTCCTCTCAGGGGACCCAAGAGACCCAGTACTTC	CASSSQGTQETQYF
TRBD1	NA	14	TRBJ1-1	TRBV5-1	TGCGCCAGCAGCTCGACCCCGGGACAGCTTGAAGCTTTCTTT	CASSSTPGQLEAFF
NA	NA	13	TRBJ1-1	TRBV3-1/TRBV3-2	TGTGCCAGCAGCCAGGGAGGGGTAACTGAAGCTTTCTTT	CASSQGGVTEAFF
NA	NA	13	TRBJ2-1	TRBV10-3	TGTGCCAACAGTGGATCGGGGGTCGATGAGCAGTTCTTC	CANSGSGVDEQFF
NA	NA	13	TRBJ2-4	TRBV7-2	TGTGCCAGCAGCTTACCGGGGGCGAACATTCAGTACTTC	CASSLPGANIQYF
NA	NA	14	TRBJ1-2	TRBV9	TGTGCCAGCAGCCGCCCTGCACATAACTATGGCTACACCTTC	CASSRPAHNYGYTF
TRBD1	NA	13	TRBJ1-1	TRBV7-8	TGTGCCAGCAGGCTCCAGGGGGACACTGAAGCTTTCTTT	CASRLQGDTEAFF
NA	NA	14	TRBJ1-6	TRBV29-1	TGCAGCGTTTCCGAACAGGGTCAAAATTCACCCCTCCACTTT	CSVSEQGQNSPLHF
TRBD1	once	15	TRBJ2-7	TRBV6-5	TGTGCCAGCACCTCCCCCGGACAGGGGAACTACGAGCAGTACTTC	CASTSPGQGNYEQYF
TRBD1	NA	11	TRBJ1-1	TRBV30	TGTGCCTGGGGGTACAGGGGGGAAGCTTTCTTT	CAWGYRGEAFF
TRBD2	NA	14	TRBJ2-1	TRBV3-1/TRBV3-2	TGTGCCAGCAGCCCGAGCGGGAGGGCCCCTGAGCAGTTCTTC	CASSPSGRAPEQFF
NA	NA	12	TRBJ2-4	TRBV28	TGTGCCAGCAGCACGCGGACGCACATTCAGTACTTC	CASSTRTHIQYF
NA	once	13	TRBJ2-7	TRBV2	TGTGCCAGCAGCCTACAGGGCTACTACGAGCAGTACTTC	CASSLQGYYEQYF
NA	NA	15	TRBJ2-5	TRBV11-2	TGTGCCAGCAGCCCGGGGGAAACCGTTCAAGAGACCCAGTACTTC	CASSPGETVQETQYF
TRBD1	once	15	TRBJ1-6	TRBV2	TGTGCCAGCCGACCGGGACAGGGAGTAAATTCACCCCTCCACTTT	CASRPGQGVNSPLHF
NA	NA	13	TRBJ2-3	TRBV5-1	TGCGCCAGCAGCCTGGGGCCTGACGATACGCAGTATTTT	CASSLGPDDTQYF
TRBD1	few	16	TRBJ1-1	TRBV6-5	TGTGCCAGCAGTTACTCGAGGAGGGGGCCGAACACTGAAGCTTTCTTT	CASSYSRRGPNTEAFF
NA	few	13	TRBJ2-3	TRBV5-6	TGTGCCAGCAGCTCCCCCCTTAGAGATACGCAGTATTTT	CASSSPLRDTQYF
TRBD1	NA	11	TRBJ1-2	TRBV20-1	TGCAGTGCCCGGGACAGCTATGGCTACACCTTC	CSARDSYGYTF
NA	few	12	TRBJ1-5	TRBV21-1	TGTGCCAGCAGCAAAGCCGAGGGACCCCAGCATTTT	CASSKAEGPQHF
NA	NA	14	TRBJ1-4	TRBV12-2	TGTGCAAGTCGCTTAAAGGTATCTTTGGGAGAACTGTTTTTT	CASRLKVSLGELFF
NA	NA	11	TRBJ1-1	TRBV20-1	TGCAGTGCTGACCTGAACACTGAAGCTTTCTTT	CSADLNTEAFF
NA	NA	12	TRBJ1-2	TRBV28	TGTGCCAGCAGTATATCTTTGGGTGGCTACACCTTC	CASSISLGGYTF
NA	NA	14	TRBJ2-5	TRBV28	TGTGCCAGCAGTTTAGGGGGGGCCCTAGAGACCCAGTACTTC	CASSLGGALETQYF
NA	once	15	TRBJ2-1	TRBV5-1	TGCGCCAGCAGCTTGACGACTGGCACCTACAATGAGCAGTTCTTC	CASSLTTGTYNEQFF